This TCR beta chain is from a study of cytomegalovirus exposure and HLA in healthy donors. Study summary: Among the 398 genotyped donors, around 81% were placed in the Caucasian-associated ancestry cluster.

PCR used 60 Vbeta primers and 13 Jbeta primers. Repertoires were generated with immunoSEQ multiplex PCR, while TCRdb's copy carries only in-frame clones and drops some. Its table lists tens of thousands of clones. About this clone: Its antigen is still unknown.

Findings of the study overall: In the analysis, some V segments, TRBV6-2 and TRBV6-3 included, were excluded as indistinguishable.

Germline V gene lookup returns CDR1 MNHNY and CDR2 SVGAGI (reference sequence). V lost 7 bases and J 4 bases, leaving 16 bases between the germline ends. The CDR3 contains 14 residues. The TCR sequence derives from a woman aged 25-40 years in good health and CMV-seropositive. The sample consisted of PBMCs. The gene calls are TRBV6-6 and TRBJ1-2; TRBD1 is a possible D gene (5 bases). CDR3 in amino acids: CASIFDRRGYGYTF. The CDR3 DNA follows: TGTGCCAGCATATTCGACAGAAGAGGCTATGGCTACACCTTC.